This section outlines one T cell receptor (beta chain) sequence together with its context. In the source study's methods: Reference gene primer amplification in the assay estimated nucleated cell counts. Clones were sequenced by immunoSEQ multiplex PCR, and TCRdb holds only the in-frame ones, with some missing. That table furnishes V, J and clone size, whereas the DNA furnished D and trimming. The sample consists of roughly 150,000 clones, approximately 83% of them appearing once. These data come from a study of blood T cell repertoires in COVID-19. About the research overall: COVID-19 samples from acute and convalescent phases originated in the United States, Italy and Spain.

Germline CDR1 is LGHNA and CDR2 is YSLEER. The CDR3 runs to 17 residues. Trimming removed 0 bases from V and 5 bases from J; junction bases left unmatched: 12. This sequence joins TRBV4-3 and TRBJ2-5; 7 positions match TRBD2. This TCR came from an elderly woman with active or convalescent COVID-19. Sample: peripheral blood. The CDR3 bases are TGCGCCAGCAGCCAAGAGGCAGGCGGGGGTGGATGGGAGACCCAGTACTTC. Encoded protein: CASSQEAGGGGWETQYF.